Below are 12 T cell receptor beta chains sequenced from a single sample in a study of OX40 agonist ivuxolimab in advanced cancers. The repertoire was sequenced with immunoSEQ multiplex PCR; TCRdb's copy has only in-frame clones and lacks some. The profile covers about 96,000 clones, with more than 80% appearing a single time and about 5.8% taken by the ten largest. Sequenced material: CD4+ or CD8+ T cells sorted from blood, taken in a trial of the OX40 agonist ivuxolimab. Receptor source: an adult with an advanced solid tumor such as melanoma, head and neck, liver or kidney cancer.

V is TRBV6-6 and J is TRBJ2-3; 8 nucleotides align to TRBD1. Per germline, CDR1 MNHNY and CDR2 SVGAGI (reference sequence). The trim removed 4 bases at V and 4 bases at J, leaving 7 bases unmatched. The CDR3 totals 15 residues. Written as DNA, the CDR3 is TGTGCCAGCAGTTTCGGACAGGGTCGTTCAGATACGCAGTATTTT. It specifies CASSFGQGRSDTQYF.

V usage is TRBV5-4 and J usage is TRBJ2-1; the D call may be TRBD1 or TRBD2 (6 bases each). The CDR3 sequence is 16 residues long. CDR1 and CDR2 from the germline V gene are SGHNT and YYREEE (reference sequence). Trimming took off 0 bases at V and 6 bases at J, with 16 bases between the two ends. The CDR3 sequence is CASSLGGGTPSNEQFF. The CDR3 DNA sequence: TGTGCCAGCAGCTTGGGAGGGGGGACCCCAAGCAATGAGCAGTTCTTC. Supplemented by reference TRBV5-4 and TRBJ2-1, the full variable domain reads ETGVTQSPTHLIKTRGQQVTLRCSSQSGHNTVSWYQQALGQGPQFIFQYYREEENGRGNFPPRFSGLQFPNYSSELNVNALELDDSALYLCASSLGGGTPSNEQFFGPGTRLTVL.

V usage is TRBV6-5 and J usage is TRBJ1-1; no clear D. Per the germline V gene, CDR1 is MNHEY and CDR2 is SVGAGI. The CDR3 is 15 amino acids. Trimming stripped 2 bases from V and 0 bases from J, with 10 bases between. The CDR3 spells CASSYEYSLNTEAFF. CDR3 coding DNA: TGTGCCAGCAGTTACGAGTACAGCCTGAACACTGAAGCTTTCTTT.

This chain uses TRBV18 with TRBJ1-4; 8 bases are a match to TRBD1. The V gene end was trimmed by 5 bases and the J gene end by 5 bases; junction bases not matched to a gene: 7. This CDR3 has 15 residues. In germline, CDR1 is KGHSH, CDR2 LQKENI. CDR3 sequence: CASSIFGTGNEKLFF. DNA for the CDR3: TGTGCCAGCTCAATATTCGGGACAGGCAATGAAAAACTGTTTTTT.

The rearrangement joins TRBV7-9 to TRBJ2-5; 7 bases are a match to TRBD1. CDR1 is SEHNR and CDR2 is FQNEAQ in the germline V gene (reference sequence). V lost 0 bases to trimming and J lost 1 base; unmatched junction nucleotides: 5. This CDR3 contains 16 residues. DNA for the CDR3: TGTGCCAGCAGCTTAGCCAGGGACAGCACCCAAGAGACCCAGTACTTC. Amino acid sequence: CASSLARDSTQETQYF.

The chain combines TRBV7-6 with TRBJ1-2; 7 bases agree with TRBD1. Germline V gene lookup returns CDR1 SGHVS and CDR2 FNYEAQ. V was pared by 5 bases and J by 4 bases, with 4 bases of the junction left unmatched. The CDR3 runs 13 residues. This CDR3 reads CASSLTGFYGYTF. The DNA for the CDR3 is TGTGCCAGCAGCCTGACAGGGTTCTATGGCTACACCTTC.

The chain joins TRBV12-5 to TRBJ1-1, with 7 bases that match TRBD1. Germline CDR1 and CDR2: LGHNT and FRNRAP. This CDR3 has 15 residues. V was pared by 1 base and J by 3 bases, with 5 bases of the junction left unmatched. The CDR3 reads CASGLGAGGYTEAFF. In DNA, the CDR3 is TGTGCTAGTGGTTTGGGGGCAGGGGGGTACACTGAAGCTTTCTTT.

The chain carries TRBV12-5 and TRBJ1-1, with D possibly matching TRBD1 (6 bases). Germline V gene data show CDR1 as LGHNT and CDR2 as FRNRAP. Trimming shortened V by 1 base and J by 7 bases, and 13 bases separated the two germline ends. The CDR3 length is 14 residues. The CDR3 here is CASGLGSGHSEAFF. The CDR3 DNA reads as TGTGCTAGTGGTTTGGGGTCGGGACACAGTGAAGCTTTCTTT.

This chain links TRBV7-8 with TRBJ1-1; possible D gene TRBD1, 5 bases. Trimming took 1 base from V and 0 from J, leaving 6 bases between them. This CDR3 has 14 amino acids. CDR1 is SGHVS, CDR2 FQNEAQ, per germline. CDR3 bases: TGTGCCAGCAGCTTAGGGGGGGTGAACACTGAAGCTTTCTTT. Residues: CASSLGGVNTEAFF.

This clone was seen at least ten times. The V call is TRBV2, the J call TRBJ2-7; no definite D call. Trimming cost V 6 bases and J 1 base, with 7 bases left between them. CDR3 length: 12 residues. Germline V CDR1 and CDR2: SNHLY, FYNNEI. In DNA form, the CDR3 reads TGTGCCAGCAGGTTCTATTCCTACGAGCAGTACTTC. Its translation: CASRFYSYEQYF.

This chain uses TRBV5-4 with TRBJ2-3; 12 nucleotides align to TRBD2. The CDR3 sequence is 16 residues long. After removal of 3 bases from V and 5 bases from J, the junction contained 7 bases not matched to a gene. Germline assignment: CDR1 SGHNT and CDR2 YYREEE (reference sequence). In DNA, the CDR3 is TGTGCCAGCAGCTCCTCTAGCGGGGGGGCCAGAGATACGCAGTATTTT. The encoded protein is CASSSSSGGARDTQYF.

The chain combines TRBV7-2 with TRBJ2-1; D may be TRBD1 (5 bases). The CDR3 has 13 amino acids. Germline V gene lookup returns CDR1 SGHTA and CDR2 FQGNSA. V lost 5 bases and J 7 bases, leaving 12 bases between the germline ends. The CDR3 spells CASSPETVNEQFF. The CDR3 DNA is TGTGCCAGCAGCCCCGAGACAGTTAATGAGCAGTTCTTC. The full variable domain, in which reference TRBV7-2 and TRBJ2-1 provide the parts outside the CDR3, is GAGVSQSPSNKVTEKGKDVELRCDPISGHTALYWYRQSLGQGLEFLIYFQGNSAPDKSGLPSDRFSAERTGGSVSTLTIQRTQQEDSAVYLCASSPETVNEQFFGPGTRLTVL.